This TCR beta chain was captured in a study of response to subunit inactivated influenza vaccine. There are 13 residues in the CDR3. V lost 3 bases, J lost 5 bases, and 2 bases stayed unmatched. Germline CDR1 LGHNA, CDR2 YNFKEQ. Notes on the study in general: Authors proposed each seasonal influenza vaccination draws in few new T cells.

TCRdb recomputed calls from the RT-PCR reads with MiXCR, one row per CDR3 protein. The table records approximately 480,000 distinct CDR3 sequences, approximately 11% of them present only once. This clonotype occurred a few times. The antigen is unknown. The sequence was obtained from a man aged 45-60 years who received an inactivated influenza vaccine. The sequencing here drew on PBMCs from blood, taken more than 35 days after vaccination. The rearrangement joins TRBV4-2 to TRBJ2-7, with 9 bases lining up with TRBD1. The CDR3 nucleotides read TGTGCCAGCAGCCAGAGGACAGGGGACGAGCAGTACTTC. It codes for CASSQRTGDEQYF.